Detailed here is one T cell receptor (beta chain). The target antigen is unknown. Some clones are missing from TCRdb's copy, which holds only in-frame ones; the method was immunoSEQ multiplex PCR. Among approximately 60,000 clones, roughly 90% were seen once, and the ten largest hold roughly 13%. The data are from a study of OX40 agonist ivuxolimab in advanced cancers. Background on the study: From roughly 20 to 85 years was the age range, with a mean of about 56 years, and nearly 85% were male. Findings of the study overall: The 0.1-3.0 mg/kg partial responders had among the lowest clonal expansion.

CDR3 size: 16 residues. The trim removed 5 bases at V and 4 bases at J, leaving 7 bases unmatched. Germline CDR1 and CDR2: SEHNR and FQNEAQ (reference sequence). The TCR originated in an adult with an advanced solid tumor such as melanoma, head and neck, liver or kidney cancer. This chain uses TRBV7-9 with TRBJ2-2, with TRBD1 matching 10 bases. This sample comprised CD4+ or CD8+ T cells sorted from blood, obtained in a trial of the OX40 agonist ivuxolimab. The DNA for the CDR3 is TGTGCCAGCAGCGCGCCGACAGGGGGCCTCACCGGGGAGCTGTTTTTT. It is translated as CASSAPTGGLTGELFF. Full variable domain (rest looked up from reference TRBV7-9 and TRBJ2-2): DTGVSQNPRHKITKRGQNVTFRCDPISEHNRLYWYRQTLGQGPEFLTYFQNEAQLEKSRLLSDRFSAERPKGSFSTLEIQRTEQGDSAMYLCASSAPTGGLTGELFFGEGSRLTVL.